The 16 T cell receptor beta chains reported below all come from one sample, sequenced in a study of blood T cell repertoires in COVID-19. TCRdb's copy holds only in-frame clones and misses some; the assay was immunoSEQ multiplex PCR. In the table there are 200,000 to 250,000 clones, 75% to 90% of which are singletons. Input material: peripheral blood. These receptors were taken from a woman older than 75 with COVID-19, enrolled during active disease.

The rearrangement uses TRBV20-1 and TRBJ2-5, with D possibly TRBD1 on 6 matching bases. V lost 8 bases, J lost 3 bases, and 10 bases lay in between. The CDR3 has 11 amino acids. The V gene's germline CDR1 is DFQATT and CDR2 SNEGSKA (reference sequence). CDR3 nucleotides: TGCAGTCGACAGGCGAAAGAGACCCAGTACTTC. Translating gives CSRQAKETQYF.

V and J are TRBV7-2 and TRBJ1-2; D might be TRBD1 (5 bases). Trimming took 6 bases from V and 2 from J, leaving 13 bases between them. The CDR3 length is 14 residues. Germline V lookup: CDR1 SGHTA, CDR2 FQGNSA. The DNA for the CDR3 is TGTGCCAGCAGACGGGCGGGGGGGAACTATGGCTACACCTTC. Translated: CASRRAGGNYGYTF.

The chain joins TRBV9 to TRBJ2-3; 7 nucleotides match TRBD2. This CDR3 has 16 amino acids. V was pared by 5 bases and J by 5 bases, with 14 bases of the junction left unmatched. Germline assignment: CDR1 SGDLS and CDR2 YYNGEE. The chain's CDR3 is CASSAPWASGRDTQYF. CDR3 nucleotide sequence: TGTGCCAGCAGTGCGCCGTGGGCTAGCGGTCGAGATACGCAGTATTTT.

This rearrangement joins TRBV18 to TRBJ1-2; TRBD1 agrees at 10 bases. The J segment lost 2 bases and the V segment lost 5 bases, leaving 8 bases of the junction unmatched. The CDR3 is made up of 16 amino acids. Germline-derived CDR1 and CDR2 are KGHSH and LQKENI. The DNA of the CDR3 is TGTGCCAGCTCATCTAAACCGGGACAGGGGAACTATGGCTACACCTTC. It encodes CASSSKPGQGNYGYTF.

The chain recombines TRBV5-6 with TRBJ2-1; 10 bases are a match to TRBD2. The CDR3 sequence is 15 residues long. V shed 5 bases and J 7 bases; nucleotides not matched to a gene: 9. Germline V gives CDR1 SGHDT, CDR2 YYEEEE. Written as DNA, the CDR3 is TGTGCCAGCAGAATAGCGGGAGGTCCGGGTAATGAGCAGTTCTTC. Amino acid sequence: CASRIAGGPGNEQFF.

The J gene is TRBJ1-1, the V gene TRBV19; D is uncertain. The CDR3 length is 12 residues. Trimming cost V 0 bases and J 11 bases, with 10 bases left between them. From germline, CDR1 is LNHDA and CDR2 SQIVND (reference sequence). CDR3 sequence reads: CASSIEGARAFF. CDR3 sequence (DNA): TGTGCCAGTAGTATAGAGGGCGCAAGGGCTTTCTTT. Full variable domain (remainder filled in from reference TRBV19 and TRBJ1-1): DGGITQSPKYLFRKEGQNVTLSCEQNLNHDAMYWYRQDPGQGLRLIYYSQIVNDFQKGDIAEGYSVSREKKESFPLTVTSAQKNPTAFYLCASSIEGARAFFGQGTRLTVV.

This clone came up a few times. This rearrangement joins TRBV4-1 to TRBJ1-5, with TRBD1 identical over 8 bases. The germline CDR1 and CDR2 sequences are MGHRA and YSYEKL. This CDR3 contains 15 residues. The V and J ends lost 1 base and 1 base, in that order; junction bases with no gene match: 0. This chain's CDR3 is CASSQGQGSNQPQHF. CDR3 DNA: TGCGCCAGCAGCCAAGGACAGGGGAGCAATCAGCCCCAGCATTTT.

J is TRBJ2-5 and V is TRBV20-1; the D gene is possibly TRBD2 (5 bases). The V gene's germline CDR1 is DFQATT and CDR2 SNEGSKA (reference sequence). Trimming pared 6 bases from V and 5 bases from J, leaving 7 bases between. The CDR3 covers 10 residues. CDR3 sequence reads: CSAQRETQYF. In DNA, the CDR3 is TGCAGTGCCCAGCGGGAGACCCAGTACTTC.

CDR3 region: CASSVPSGVSTDTQYF. Written as DNA, the CDR3 is TGTGCCAGCAGCGTCCCTAGCGGAGTTAGCACAGATACGCAGTATTTT. The chain uses TRBV7-2 and TRBJ2-3; 7 bases line up with TRBD2. CDR3 size: 16 residues. The junction had 8 bases not matched to a gene; V was cut back by 5 bases and J by 0 bases. Germline V gene sequence: CDR1 SGHTA, CDR2 FQGNSA.

The V and J genes are TRBV7-3 and TRBJ2-1, with 7 bases lining up with TRBD1. Germline CDR1 and CDR2: SGHTA and FQGTGA. This CDR3 spans 15 amino acids. The J segment lost 7 bases and the V segment lost 5 bases, leaving 11 bases of the junction unmatched. The CDR3 loop is CASSTGQVPRNEQFF. The CDR3 DNA follows: TGTGCCAGCAGCACCGGACAGGTACCCCGGAATGAGCAGTTCTTC. Full variable domain (remainder filled in from reference TRBV7-3 and TRBJ2-1): GAGVSQTPSNKVTEKGKYVELRCDPISGHTALYWYRQSLGQGPEFLIYFQGTGAADDSGLPNDRFFAVRPEGSVSTLKIQRTERGDSAVYLCASSTGQVPRNEQFFGPGTRLTVL.

The chain links TRBV18 to TRBJ2-7; 7 bases align to TRBD1. In germline, CDR1 is KGHSH, CDR2 LQKENI. Losses at the gene ends were 0 bases for V and 3 bases for J; bases not matched to a gene: 11. The CDR3 length is 17 residues. The CDR3 protein is CASSPPGTALGGYEQYF. Written as DNA, the CDR3 is TGTGCCAGCTCACCACCGGGGACAGCTCTCGGCGGCTACGAGCAGTACTTC.

The CDR3 bases are TGTGCCGCCCGGGGAGATTTCAATCAGCCCCAGCATTTT. Translated: CAARGDFNQPQHF. This chain joins TRBV6-5 and TRBJ1-5; no firm D call. Germline values: CDR1 MNHEY, CDR2 SVGAGI. The V and J ends lost 11 bases and 3 bases respectively, with 14 bases between them. This CDR3 region has 13 residues.

The V and J genes are TRBV9 and TRBJ2-7, with TRBD1 identical over 8 bases. The V segment lost 0 bases and the J segment 3 bases; nucleotides outside the gene matches: 5. The CDR3 has 15 residues. Germline V gene lookup returns CDR1 SGDLS and CDR2 YYNGEE. This chain's CDR3 is CASSVGQGANYEQYF. CDR3 DNA sequence: TGTGCCAGCAGCGTAGGTCAGGGGGCGAACTACGAGCAGTACTTC. The full variable domain, its missing parts supplied by reference TRBV9 and TRBJ2-7, is DSGVTQTPKHLITATGQRVTLRCSPRSGDLSVYWYQQSLDQGLQFLIQYYNGEERAKGNILERFSAQQFPDLHSELNLSSLELGDSALYFCASSVGQGANYEQYFGPGTRLTVT.

The chain combines TRBV2 with TRBJ2-1; 7 bases fit TRBD2. With 2 bases clipped from V and 9 bases from J, the junction kept 13 bases outside the gene matches. Germline-derived CDR1 and CDR2 are SNHLY and FYNNEI. CDR3 length: 16 amino acids. In DNA, the CDR3 is TGTGCCAGCAGTGAAAAATTCGCGGGAGTGGGCGGTGAGCAGTTCTTC. This sequence encodes CASSEKFAGVGGEQFF.

V is TRBV3-1 (or the pseudogene TRBV3-2) and J is TRBJ1-2; no reliable D call. Trimming removed 5 bases at V and 8 bases at J, with 12 bases between. Germline V gene lookup returns CDR1 LGHDT and CDR2 YNNKEL (reference sequence). The CDR3 spans 12 residues. The CDR3 DNA sequence: TGTGCCAGCAGCTCAGCGGTGAAAGGCTACACCTTC. Protein product: CASSSAVKGYTF.

J is TRBJ1-2 and V is TRBV5-1; a possible D gene is TRBD1 (5 bases). Trimming removed 4 bases at V and 8 bases at J, with 15 bases between. The CDR3 contains 13 residues. CDR1 and CDR2 (germline): SGHRS, YFSETQ. CDR3 in amino acids: CASSPETERGYTF. CDR3 sequence (DNA): TGCGCCAGCAGCCCCGAGACAGAGAGAGGCTACACCTTC.